The clone carrying this T cell receptor (beta chain) occurred a few times. The target antigen is unknown. This sample was taken from a study of CD8 T cells in ankylosing spondylitis. Study results and caveats: One TCR beta motif, made up of 7 or 8 highly homologous variants, appeared characteristic of ankylosing spondylitis blood.

The germline CDR1 and CDR2 sequences are SGHAT and FQNNGV. CDR3 size: 17 residues. V lost 1 base and J 0 bases, leaving 13 bases between the germline ends. TCRdb used MiXCR to reprocess the 5' RACE reads, holding one entry per CDR3 protein. The profile covers some 130,000 distinct CDR3 sequences, with 17% appearing a single time and roughly a third taken by the ten largest. The sequenced material came from blood, either unsorted or a sorted T cell fraction (not recorded which). This chain connects TRBV11-2 to TRBJ1-3; weak D call: TRBD1 (5 bases). This sequence originates from a male donor with ankylosing spondylitis. CDR3 sequence reads: CASSLGSGVSSGNTIYF. The CDR3 nucleotides read TGTGCCAGCAGCTTAGGTTCGGGGGTTTCCTCTGGAAACACCATATATTTT. Combining the CDR3 with reference TRBV11-2 and TRBJ1-3 gives the whole variable domain EAGVAQSPRYKIIEKRQSVAFWCNPISGHATLYWYQQILGQGPKLLIQFQNNGVVDDSQLPKDRFSAERLKGVDSTLKIQPAKLEDSAVYLCASSLGSGVSSGNTIYFGEGSWLTVV.